The entry below describes one T cell receptor beta chain. This clonotype has a handful of counts. Its antigen target is currently unknown. No base qualities exist here, and no much larger clone lies one base off it. From the cysteine up to the phenylalanine, the CDR3 has a length of 16 residues. CDR3 DNA is the only sequence kept; it has 48 bases, read in frame from the first base. V is clipped by 1 base and J by 0 bases, and the sequence between their germline boundaries is 11 bases long. Only healthy Caucasian donors were included. Three pairs of female monozygotic twins, all aged about 18 to 30 years, made up the twin cohort. CD4+ and CD8+ T cell populations were isolated with positive isolation kits from Invitrogen. These data come from a study of identical twins (dated by TCRdb to 2016 to 2017). Study-wide context: The study deep-sequenced TCR alpha and beta repertoires from monozygotic twins, unrelated adults of various ages and cord blood to test whether fetal clonotypes persist. Replicate twin experiments were performed at different times using different library preparation protocols to rule out contamination.

What the research found in general, with its limitations: Fewer insertions were carried by abundant cord blood beta clonotypes; a weaker similar trend was observed in young adult naive repertoires, while no such trend was observed in memory repertoires. Excess twin sharing in beta out-of-frame sequences was weaker because fewer shared sequences lowered the signal-to-noise ratio. Out-of-frame TCR alpha sharing in monozygotic twins was systematically underestimated by recombination models, whereas sharing between unrelated individuals was in agreement with the recombination models. Zero-insertion analyses could be partly confounded by invariant T cells such as MAIT and iNKT, although diverse VJ usage argued against such confounding for most clonotypes. Because the same donors could not be followed over many years, the conclusions relied on cross-sectional statistical analysis. Compared with coincidental sharing between unrelated individuals, out-of-frame TCR alpha sequences shared between twins showed an excess of sequences with low generation probability.

Libraries were built with 5' RACE. For sequencing, an Illumina HiSeq 2000 was employed. Template switching introduced a universal primer binding site; the final cDNA contained a unique molecular identifier, enabling accurate counting of TCR cDNA molecules. Specific primers in the conserved constant-segment region were used to synthesize first-strand cDNA for the TCR alpha and beta chains. To control for contamination, every cDNA library carried two barcodes: a SMART-Mk sample barcode plus Illumina barcodes. TruSeq adapter sequences, together with Illumina sample barcodes, were added in two successive PCR steps. Sequencing of the TCR alpha and beta cDNA libraries was done on the Illumina HiSeq platform using custom primers. The original methods were these. MiGEC was used to process raw reads and extract unique molecular identifiers, and MiXCR was used to find CDR3 positions. Recombination models were inferred per individual with the repgenHMM and IGoR tools using an EM algorithm. The analysis of shared clonotypes was done with the tcR package in R, with sharing normalized by the product of cloneset sizes. To study raw recombination without the effects of thymic and clonal selection, out-of-frame nonproductive sequences were analyzed. TCRdb passed the public sequencing reads through fastp at Q25 and MiXCR, retaining productive beta sequences. CDR3 protein sequences are deduplicated, and each keeps its most common genes and DNA. TCRdb's processing, not the authors' own work, is the source of the V and J calls. The sample records 450,000 to 650,000 distinct CDR3 sequences, roughly 15% of which are singletons. 0.44% of the sample belongs to the ten largest clones.

A further study also used this sample, focusing on yellow fever vaccine responses in identical twins. According to the second study: According to the authors, in identical twins the way T cells responded to vaccination appeared partly convergent and partly personalized. Focusing on identical twins, the study followed the T cell clones that responded to the vaccine, and did so with precision.

The rearranged segments are TRBV12-3 or TRBV12-4 and TRBJ2-3; D gene: possibly TRBD2, on 6 matching bases. This TCR was sampled from a woman aged 18-30 years in good health. The specimen sequenced was CD4+ T cells sorted from blood. CDR3 region: CASSLVAARSTDTQYF. The nucleotides read TGTGCCAGCAGTTTAGTAGCGGCCAGAAGCACAGATACGCAGTATTTT.